Here is one T cell receptor beta chain with its context. The data were taken from a study of blood T cell repertoires in COVID-19. Libraries were prepared by immunoSEQ multiplex PCR; TCRdb keeps only in-frame clonotypes and omits some of them. Among approximately 450,000 clones listed, approximately 90% were seen once. The receptor's source is a woman in her late teens or twenties with acute COVID-19. The sample taken for sequencing was PBMCs or T cells enriched from blood (not recorded which).

The CDR3 DNA reads as TGCGCCAGCAGCTTGGTGAGAGGAACTGAAGCTTTCTTT. This gives the protein CASSLVRGTEAFF. J is TRBJ1-1 and V is TRBV5-1; D is unresolved. This CDR3 contains 13 residues. In germline, CDR1 is SGHRS, CDR2 YFSETQ. Trimming shortened V by 0 bases and J by 5 bases, and 8 bases separated the two germline ends.